A single sample is the source of the 10 T cell receptor beta chains below, sequenced in a study of shared clonotypes between healthy human individuals. TCRdb's table, derived via immunoSEQ multiplex PCR, lists solely in-frame clones and lacks some. The repertoire has some 1 million clones, roughly 80% of them found once; the top ten carry 1.4% to 1.5%. The sequenced material came from memory CD4+ T cells sorted from blood. Subset described: CD45RA-negative fraction. The source of these receptors is a man between 18 and 35 years old in good health.

This clone has a handful of counts. The sample has other DNA sequences that encode this CDR3 too. This chain uses TRBV6-5 with TRBJ1-6; TRBD1 might be the D (6 bases). The germline V and J ends were trimmed by 0 bases and 10 bases, with 16 bases remaining between them. The CDR3 has 16 residues. Germline V lookup: CDR1 MNHEY, CDR2 SVGAGI. CDR3 sequence: CASSYSRGAEGSPLHF. The CDR3 region has the DNA TGTGCCAGCAGTTACTCGCGGGGGGCGGAAGGCTCACCCCTCCACTTT.

The chain recombines TRBV6-1 with TRBJ2-7; TRBD2 matches at 9 bases. The germline CDR1 and CDR2 sequences are MNHNS and SASEGT. The CDR3 spans 15 residues. V shed 7 bases, J shed 4 bases, and the junction held 11 bases outside the gene matches. The CDR3, as DNA: TGTGCCAGCATCGACCTGAGCGGGAGGAGGTACGAGCAGTACTTC. Its translation is CASIDLSGRRYEQYF.

This clone was observed a handful of times. The rearrangement joins TRBV5-4 to TRBJ2-5; TRBD2 agrees at 8 bases. Germline V gives CDR1 SGHNT, CDR2 YYREEE (reference sequence). The V and J ends lost 3 bases and 2 bases, in that order; junction bases with no gene match: 6. This CDR3 is 15 amino acids long. The CDR3 DNA sequence: TGTGCCAGCAGCTCCGGGACTAGACCGCAAGAGACCCAGTACTTC. This codes for CASSSGTRPQETQYF.

The V call is TRBV7-9, the J call TRBJ2-2; D may be TRBD1 (6 bases). The germline CDR1 and CDR2 sequences are SEHNR and FQNEAQ (reference sequence). V was clipped by 11 bases and J by 1 base, with 17 bases between them. This CDR3 region has 15 residues. CDR3 protein: CAGTKQGLNTGELFF. The DNA of the CDR3 is TGTGCCGGGACAAAACAGGGATTGAACACCGGGGAGCTGTTTTTT.

The V gene is TRBV6-6, the J gene TRBJ2-7; 7 nucleotides align to TRBD2. With V trimmed by 6 bases and J by 2 bases, 4 bases remained unmatched. This CDR3 has 13 amino acids. Germline assignment: CDR1 MNHNY and CDR2 SVGAGI (reference sequence). In DNA, the CDR3 is TGTGCCAGCAGCCATGGACTAGCCTACGAGCAGTACTTC. Encoded protein: CASSHGLAYEQYF.

This clone was observed a single time. This chain uses TRBV7-2 with TRBJ2-7, with D unresolved. The V and J ends lost 5 bases and 4 bases respectively, with 18 bases between them. This CDR3 has 15 amino acids. Looked up from germline, CDR1 is SGHTA and CDR2 is FQGNSA. Written as DNA, the CDR3 is TGTGCCAGCAGCACAGATGGGTTCGTGGGATACGAGCAGTACTTC. Translating it yields CASSTDGFVGYEQYF.

The chain carries TRBV30 and TRBJ2-7, with D maybe TRBD2 (6 bases). Trimming shortened V by 3 bases and J by 3 bases, and 15 bases separated the two germline ends. CDR1 is GTSNPN and CDR2 is SVGIG in the germline V gene (reference sequence). CDR3 length equals 14 residues. CDR3 amino acids: CAWSGGSGLYEQYF. The CDR3 region has the DNA TGTGCCTGGAGCGGGGGTAGCGGACTCTACGAGCAGTACTTC.

V usage is TRBV2 and J usage is TRBJ1-3; D is perhaps TRBD1 (6 bases). Germline assignment: CDR1 SNHLY and CDR2 FYNNEI. This CDR3 is 15 amino acids long. The V end lost 6 bases, the J end lost 0 bases, and 12 bases lay between the germline ends. The CDR3 here is CASRSDRLSGNTIYF. CDR3 sequence (DNA): TGTGCCAGCAGGTCAGACAGGCTCTCTGGAAACACCATATATTTT.

The J gene is TRBJ2-1, the V gene TRBV19, with 8 bases that match TRBD1. The CDR3 runs 21 residues. Germline V gives CDR1 LNHDA, CDR2 SQIVND (reference sequence). Trimming took 5 bases from V and 1 from J; bases not matched to a gene: 22. This CDR3 reads CASSPLWGNVNRGASYNEQFF. In DNA, the CDR3 is TGTGCCAGTAGTCCCCTCTGGGGGAATGTAAACAGGGGGGCATCCTACAATGAGCAGTTCTTC.

The rearrangement uses TRBV11-2 and TRBJ1-2; TRBD1 aligns across 9 bases. V lost 5 bases, J lost 8 bases, and 6 bases stayed unmatched. Germline V CDR1 and CDR2: SGHAT, FQNNGV. The CDR3 spans 13 residues. The CDR3 nucleotides read TGTGCCAGCAGCGCACAGGGGGCGGTGGGCTACACCTTC. Translated, it gives CASSAQGAVGYTF. The variable domain in full, completed from reference TRBV11-2 and TRBJ1-2, reads EAGVAQSPRYKIIEKRQSVAFWCNPISGHATLYWYQQILGQGPKLLIQFQNNGVVDDSQLPKDRFSAERLKGVDSTLKIQPAKLEDSAVYLCASSAQGAVGYTFGSGTRLTVV.